The clone carrying this T cell receptor beta chain was counted once. V was pared by 1 base and J by 12 bases, with 13 bases between. CDR1 and CDR2 from the germline V gene are SGHDN and FVKESK. The CDR3 loop spans 13 amino acids. The data derive from a study of blood T cell repertoires in COVID-19. Per the authors' pipeline: Reference gene primer amplification yielded estimated nucleated cell counts. Measured with immunoSEQ multiplex PCR; TCRdb has only the in-frame clones, and not every one. V and J calls and clone size are those listed in that table; D and trimming were worked out from the DNA. This sample yields 300,000 to 400,000 clones, of which about 89% are seen a single time; 2.3% belongs to the top ten.

Input material: peripheral blood. This sequence joins TRBV14 and TRBJ2-1; D may be TRBD1 (6 bases). This TCR was recovered from a woman aged 55-70 years with COVID-19, enrolled during active disease. CDR3 loop: CASSQAGANVQFF. CDR3 in DNA: TGTGCCAGCAGCCAAGCAGGGGCTAACGTGCAGTTCTTC.